Listed below are T cell receptor beta chains from one sample, sequenced in a study of graft-versus-host responses after intestinal transplantation. Sequenced by immunoSEQ multiplex PCR; TCRdb stores in-frame clones only, minus some. The sample lists 10,000 to 15,000 clones, more than 25% occurring once. Sequences were derived from alloreactive CD8+ T cells from a mixed lymphocyte reaction culture, sampled before intestinal transplant. Receptors originate from a human patient who received an intestinal transplant. The CDR3 runs from the conserved cysteine through the conserved F or W. The D gene is left open where the match is weak. Some rows mark clone size as missing; the rest say once, few, many or name a class of expanded clone.

size	V	D	J	DNA	CDR3
-	TRBV6-6	-	TRBJ1-2	TGTGCCAGCAGTTACTCGACAGAATACTATGGCTACACCTTC	CASSYSTEYYGYTF
-	TRBV7-9	-	TRBJ1-1	TGTGCCAGCAGCGGGAGCATCCCTGAAGCTTTCTTT	CASSGSIPEAFF
few	TRBV28	-	TRBJ1-5	TGTGCCGCGGGACCAGAGGGGGGTGGGTCGCCCCAGCATTTT	CAAGPEGGGSPQHF
medium-sized	TRBV10-2	TRBD2	TRBJ2-2	TGCGCCAGCAGTGGGCTAGCGGGGGGAACCGGGGAGCTGTTTTTT	CASSGLAGGTGELFF
-	TRBV13	TRBD1	TRBJ1-3	TGTGCCAGCAGCTCTCTTGATCCGGACAGGGCAATTATTGGAAGGGGAAACACCATATATTTT	CASSSLDPDRAIIGRGNTIYF
-	TRBV7-3	-	TRBJ1-6	TGTGCCAGCAGCTCGACCGGACGCCCGGGGACCCTCCACTTT	CASSSTGRPGTLHF
medium-sized	TRBV13	TRBD2	TRBJ2-1	TGTGCCAGCAGCTCGTGGACTAGCGGGGTAGGTGAGCAGTTCTTC	CASSSWTSGVGEQFF
few	TRBV4-3	-	TRBJ1-1	TGCGCCAGCAGCCAAGAGAGTCAGGGTGAAGAAGCTTTCTTT	CASSQESQGEEAFF
-	TRBV6-9	-	TRBJ1-1	TGTGCCAGCAGTGGGACGTTGAACACTGAAGCTTTCTTT	CASSGTLNTEAFF
few	TRBV28	TRBD2	TRBJ2-1	TGTGCCAGCAGTTTTCCAACACTGGGGGAAGGACTAGCGGGAGAGGTTAACAATGAGCAGTTCTTC	CASSFPTLGEGLAGEVNNEQFF
-	TRBV9	TRBD2	TRBJ2-1	TGTGCCAGCAGCGTAGGCAGGACTAGCCCTTACAATGAGCAGTTCTTC	CASSVGRTSPYNEQFF
-	TRBV6-5	-	TRBJ1-6	TGTGCCAGCAGTCCCACCCGGATGAATTCACCCCTCCACTTT	CASSPTRMNSPLHF
-	TRBV2	-	TRBJ2-4	TGTGCCAGCAGTGTCCGCAGGACCCTCGCCAAAAACATTCAGTACTTC	CASSVRRTLAKNIQYF
-	TRBV19	-	TRBJ2-7	TGTGCCAGTAGTAACGTCGGGACTTCCTACGAGCAGTACTTC	CASSNVGTSYEQYF
-	TRBV7-2	-	TRBJ1-2	TGTGCCAGCAGCTTATGGGCCGGGACTCTCTATGGCTACACCTTC	CASSLWAGTLYGYTF
-	TRBV21-1	-	TRBJ1-5	TGTGCCAGCAGCAAATTCGGCCGCAGGTTACTCTTGTCCCAGCATTTT	CASSKFGRRLLLSQHF
-	TRBV7-9	-	TRBJ2-2	TGTGCCAGCAGCTTAGTCATGGGTTTCGCGAACACCGGGGAGCTGTTTTTT	CASSLVMGFANTGELFF
-	TRBV6-5	-	TRBJ2-2	TGTGCCAGCAGTTATAGCCACCCCTACACCGGGGAGCTGTTTTTT	CASSYSHPYTGELFF
-	TRBV5-4	TRBD1	TRBJ2-7	TGTGCCAGCAGCTTGGGGACAGGGAGCCACGAGCAGTACTTC	CASSLGTGSHEQYF
-	TRBV4-1	-	TRBJ2-7	TGCGCCAGCAGCCCAGCTCAGGGCCCCTACGAGCAGTACTTC	CASSPAQGPYEQYF
-	TRBV4-1	-	TRBJ2-1	TGCGCCAGCAGCCAGTCCTGGACGTGGACTACCGAGCAGTTCTTC	CASSQSWTWTTEQFF
-	TRBV5-6	-	TRBJ2-7	TGTGCCAGCAGCTTACAGGGTTACGAGCAGTACTTC	CASSLQGYEQYF
once	TRBV7-3	TRBD1	TRBJ2-5	TGTGCCAGCAGCTTGACAGGGGCTCAAGAGACCCAGTACTTC	CASSLTGAQETQYF
-	TRBV28	-	TRBJ2-7	TGTGCCAGCAGTTTAGGCTATTCCTACGAGCAGTACTTC	CASSLGYSYEQYF
-	TRBV9	-	TRBJ2-7	TGTGCCAGCAGCGTAGATAACACCTACGAGCAGTACTTC	CASSVDNTYEQYF
few	TRBV1	-	TRBJ1-1	TGCACCAGCAGCCAAGTGATGTCCGCCGGGACAGGGAACACTGAAGCTTTCTTT	CTSSQVMSAGTGNTEAFF
medium-sized	TRBV28	-	TRBJ2-7	TGTGCCAGCAGTTTCGGGTCCCAAGGCATCTACGAGCAGTACTTC	CASSFGSQGIYEQYF
few	TRBV5-4	-	TRBJ2-1	TGTGCCAGCAGCGCCGGTCGCCTAGTCAATGAGCAGTTCTTC	CASSAGRLVNEQFF
-	TRBV6-1	TRBD1	TRBJ2-4	TGTGCCAGCAGGGGCCAGACAGGGGATGACATTCAGTACTTC	CASRGQTGDDIQYF
few	TRBV6-6	-	TRBJ2-4	TGTGCCAGCAGTTACCAAACCGGGGGATCCAAAAACATTCAGTACTTC	CASSYQTGGSKNIQYF
-	TRBV19	-	TRBJ2-7	TGTGCCAGTAGTATTGGTGGCTCGAGCTCCTACGAGCAGTACTTC	CASSIGGSSSYEQYF
-	TRBV11-2	-	TRBJ2-7	TGTGCCAGCAGCTTAGTTTGGAGGCAAAGGCAGTACTTC	CASSLVWRQRQYF
medium-sized	TRBV28	TRBD1	TRBJ2-2	TGTGCCAGCAGCCCTTGGACAGGGCCGACCGGGGAGCTGTTTTTT	CASSPWTGPTGELFF
-	TRBV14	-	TRBJ2-1	TGTGCCAGCACTTTCGGGTACAATGAGCAGTTCTTC	CASTFGYNEQFF